These 9 T cell receptor beta chains were sequenced from one sample in a study of CD4 and CD8 cells across lung adenocarcinoma regions. Each CDR3 protein is one row after TCRdb ran MiXCR on the PCR reads. The profile shows over 10,000 distinct CDR3 sequences, under 75% of them singletons. The specimen was CD8+ T cells from the margin of a lung tumor. All receptors come from a female donor with lung adenocarcinoma. The CD4 and CD8 labels of this study may be unreliable.

About this clonotype itself: At one end, the junction sequence differs from germline, possibly due to a read error. The chain has TRBV6-4 and TRBJ2-4, with D maybe TRBD2 (6 bases). The CDR3 runs to 15 residues. CDR1 and CDR2 (germline): MRHNA, SNTAGT. The CDR3 coding sequence is TGTGCCAGCGGTTCGGGGCGGGGAGCCAAAAACATGCAGTACTTC. As protein: CASGSGRGAKNMQYF.

As to this clonotype: One end of the junction varies from germline; a read error may be responsible. The rearrangement uses TRBV27 and TRBJ2-3; TRBD1 might be the D (6 bases). The CDR3 consists of 15 residues. Germline-derived CDR1 and CDR2 are MNHEY and SMNVEV (reference sequence). The CDR3 protein is CASSLRAPGADMQYF. The DNA of the CDR3 is TGTGCCAGCAGTTTACGGGCGCCAGGGGCAGATATGCAGTACTTT.

The chain combines TRBV27 with TRBJ1-4, with D uncertain. V was cut by 6 bases and J by 6 bases, with 20 bases left in between. The germline V gene encodes CDR1 MNHEY and CDR2 SMNVEV (reference sequence). The CDR3 sequence is 16 residues long. Here the CDR3 reads CASSPYSPGSDEKLFF. CDR3 DNA: TGTGCCAGCAGCCCATATTCTCCGGGAAGCGATGAAAAACTGTTTTTT.

Many counts were recorded for this clonotype. The chain uses TRBV27 and TRBJ2-1; D ambiguous. CDR3 length equals 14 residues. Germline CDR1 MNHEY, CDR2 SMNVEV (reference sequence). V lost 0 bases to trimming and J lost 4 bases, with 7 bases between them. Written as DNA, the CDR3 is TGTGCCAGCAGTTTATCAGGACGGTACAATGAGCAGTTCTTC. Amino acids: CASSLSGRYNEQFF.

This clonotype was counted a few times. This sequence joins TRBV6-1 and TRBJ2-1, with D unclear. Germline V gives CDR1 MNHNS, CDR2 SASEGT. Trimming shortened V by 7 bases and J by 4 bases, and 11 bases separated the two germline ends. The CDR3 extends over 13 amino acids. The CDR3 DNA sequence: TGTGCCAGCACCTCAGACCAGTACAATGAGCAGTTCTTC. Translating gives CASTSDQYNEQFF.

V gene TRBV6-1 combines with J gene TRBJ1-6, with D perhaps TRBD1 (5 bases). V lost 1 base, J lost 5 bases, and 15 bases lay in between. The CDR3 length is 17 residues. CDR1 and CDR2 from the germline V gene are MNHNS and SASEGT. CDR3 sequence: CASSEVGQGADNSPLHF. CDR3 in DNA: TGTGCCAGCAGTGAAGTGGGGCAAGGCGCTGATAATTCACCCCTCCACTTT.

The table lists this clonotype with a few counts. CDR3 coding DNA: TGTGCCAGCGGGAGGAGCGGCGAGCAGTACTTC. Protein: CASGRSGEQYF. The chain joins TRBV6-1 to TRBJ2-5; a possible D gene is TRBD2 (6 bases). The J call may be in error: the DNA end matches TRBJ2-7 better. This CDR3 contains 11 residues. Germline V CDR1 and CDR2: MNHNS, SASEGT.

This clonotype came up once. The chain couples TRBV6-1 to TRBJ1-2; D is uncertain. The CDR3 has 15 amino acids. V was trimmed by 1 base and J by 7 bases, leaving 16 bases between them. The germline gives CDR1 MNHNS, CDR2 SASEGT. The CDR3 bases are TGTGCCAGCAGTGAAGATTCGGGCTGGGTCTCTGGCTACACCTTC. It encodes CASSEDSGWVSGYTF.

For this clonotype: The germline gene is not matched at one end of the junction; a read error may be the cause. The V and J genes are TRBV6-1 and TRBJ2-3; TRBD2 might be the D (6 bases). Germline V gene sequence: CDR1 MNHNS, CDR2 SASEGT. The CDR3 extends over 14 amino acids. In DNA, the CDR3 is TGTGCGGGGCGCGGGGCACGGGGCCCAGAGACGCAGTATTTC. Residues: CAGRGARGPETQYF.